This T cell receptor (beta chain) was observed in a study of shared clonotypes between healthy human individuals. Study-wide background: Three men and two women, aged 18 to 49, were donors. CD4 naive and memory got three plates each, CD8 naive two, CD8 memory one. General observations from the study: A handful of donors had about 5% of their naive CD4 clonotypes in common.

Repertoires were generated with immunoSEQ multiplex PCR, while TCRdb's copy carries only in-frame clones and drops some. The sample records more than 400,000 clones, around 95% being singletons. Adult Caucasians living in Nashville, Tennessee made up all of the donors. CDR3 length: 10 residues. The V end lost 11 bases, the J end lost 1 base, and 5 bases lay between the germline ends. Germline V gene lookup returns CDR1 SNHLY and CDR2 FYNNEI. In regard to this clone: The target antigen is unknown.

Sequenced material: naive CD4+ T cells sorted from blood. Subset of the sample: CD45RA+ positively selected. The source of this sequence is a woman in her twenties or thirties in good health. The rearrangement uses TRBV2 and TRBJ1-1; D call uncertain. CDR3 loop: CAQANTEAFF. In DNA form, the CDR3 reads TGTGCCCAGGCGAACACTGAAGCTTTCTTT.